This passage covers 8 T cell receptor beta chains from one sample sequenced in a study of CD8 T cells in ankylosing spondylitis. TCRdb re-analysed the 5' RACE reads in MiXCR, keeping a single row per CDR3 protein. The sample records 90,000 to 120,000 distinct CDR3 sequences, about 25% being singletons. Sequencing was performed on synovial fluid, either unsorted or a sorted T cell fraction (not recorded which). Receptors were obtained from a male donor with ankylosing spondylitis.

J is TRBJ1-2 and V is TRBV10-3, with D hard to call. This CDR3 contains 15 residues. The germline V gene has CDR1 ENHRY and CDR2 SYGVKD. Trimming stripped 0 bases from V and 1 base from J, with 9 bases between. This CDR3 is CAISESGGFNYGYTF. As DNA, the CDR3 is TGTGCCATCAGTGAGTCGGGAGGATTTAACTATGGCTACACCTTC.

This clonotype came up a few times. The chain employs TRBV6-5 and TRBJ2-1; D perhaps matches TRBD1 (5 bases). The germline V and J ends were trimmed by 0 bases and 8 bases, with 14 bases remaining between them. Germline CDR1 and CDR2: MNHEY and SVGAGI. This CDR3 is 15 amino acids long. The CDR3 loop reads CASSYSKRGGDEQFF. CDR3 DNA: TGTGCCAGCAGTTACTCGAAAAGGGGTGGGGATGAGCAGTTCTTC.

This clonotype was counted ten times or more. The chain couples TRBV5-1 to TRBJ1-2; D not certain. V lost 0 bases, J lost 2 bases, and 2 bases lay in between. Germline V gene data show CDR1 as SGHRS and CDR2 as YFSETQ. The length of the CDR3 is 12 residues. Written as DNA, the CDR3 is TGCGCCAGCAGCTTGGACAACTATGGCTACACCTTC. As protein: CASSLDNYGYTF.

CDR3 loop: CASSLVLGETQYF. CDR3 bases: TGCGCCAGCAGCTTGGTACTCGGCGAGACCCAGTACTTC. The rearrangement uses TRBV5-1 and TRBJ2-5; D gene uncertain. The CDR3 extends over 13 amino acids. CDR1 SGHRS and CDR2 YFSETQ come from the germline V gene. The ends were cut back, 0 bases at V and 5 bases at J, with 8 bases in the middle.

The chain uses TRBV24-1 and TRBJ2-1; perhaps TRBD1 as D (5 bases). Trimming cost V 5 bases and J 10 bases, with 11 bases left between them. CDR3 length equals 12 residues. Germline loops: CDR1 KGHDR, CDR2 SFDVKD. The CDR3 nucleotides are TGTGCCACCAGTGCTCACGCAGGGGAGCAGTTCTTC. Translation: CATSAHAGEQFF.

This clonotype was seen a single time. The rearrangement uses TRBV19 and TRBJ2-3, with 13 positions matching TRBD2. CDR1 LNHDA and CDR2 SQIVND come from the germline V gene (reference sequence). The CDR3 contains 15 residues. The J segment lost 5 bases and the V segment lost 6 bases, leaving 5 bases of the junction unmatched. The CDR3 DNA follows: TGTGCCAGTAGACTAGCGGGAGGGCCAAAAGATACGCAGTATTTT. Translated: CASRLAGGPKDTQYF.

This clonotype was seen a few times. The rearrangement joins TRBV11-2 to TRBJ2-1; D is uncertain. CDR1 and CDR2 (germline): SGHAT, FQNNGV. V lost 1 base to trimming and J lost 0 bases, with 7 bases between them. The CDR3 extends over 15 amino acids. As DNA, the CDR3 is TGTGCCAGCAGCTTAGGCCACAGCTCCTACAATGAGCAGTTCTTC. It translates to CASSLGHSSYNEQFF.

This clonotype was found a few times. The chain combines TRBV5-6 with TRBJ1-6; tentative D call: TRBD1 (5 bases). V was pared by 0 bases and J by 10 bases, with 20 bases between. Germline assignment: CDR1 SGHDT and CDR2 YYEEEE. This CDR3 region has 17 residues. The chain's CDR3 is CASSLVVAGVGGSPLHF. The CDR3 nucleotides read TGTGCCAGCAGCTTGGTAGTGGCCGGAGTTGGGGGGTCACCCCTCCACTTT.